This T cell receptor (beta chain) was recovered during a study of T cells in Graves' hyperthyroidism and ophthalmopathy. On the study more broadly: Before any treatment, at initial diagnosis, peripheral blood was collected.

In regard to this clonotype: The antigen is not known.

Findings of the study overall: Progression to ophthalmopathy was predicted a median of roughly 6.8 months early. A model using 13 V-J features told ophthalmopathy apart from stable hyperthyroidism.

Duration under 3 months, a NOSPECS grade of at least 4, and a Clinical Activity Score of at least 3 characterized the ophthalmopathy patients. Amplified TCR beta CDR3 regions came from RNA transcripts. During a first-round RT-PCR of the TCR CDR3, the HTBI primer set was used. Via MiXCR, TCRdb re-called the multiplex PCR reads, giving one row per CDR3 protein. The top ten hold approximately 32% of the sample, which has more than 500,000 distinct CDR3 sequences, 15% to 20% seen once. Sequencing input: blood. This TCR was sampled from a woman aged 25 to 45 with Graves' ophthalmopathy.

CDR3 sequence: CASSYSNPTRDNSPLHF. The DNA for the CDR3 is TGTGCCAGCAGTTACTCGAATCCAACAAGGGATAATTCACCCCTCCACTTT. The chain combines TRBV6-2 or TRBV6-3 with TRBJ1-6; D is undetermined. Germline assignment: CDR1 MNHEY and CDR2 SVGEGT. The CDR3 is 17 amino acids. Trimming stripped 0 bases from V and 5 bases from J, with 14 bases between.